The 9 T cell receptor beta chains presented below share a single source sample, sequenced in a study of blood T cell repertoires in COVID-19. Sequenced by immunoSEQ multiplex PCR; TCRdb stores in-frame clones only, minus some. Of 450,000 to 500,000 clones detected, about 88% appear once; the ten largest clones hold approximately 8%. The sequencing sample was made of PBMCs or T cells enriched from blood (not recorded which). The receptors shown here come from an older woman who had recovered from COVID-19.

In the case of this clone: The same CDR3 arises from other DNA sequences in this sample as well. CDR3 DNA sequence: TGCGCCAGCAGCTTGGGACAGGGGAATAATTCACCCCTCCACTTT. Translation gives CASSLGQGNNSPLHF. The chain has TRBV5-1 and TRBJ1-6, with 8 bases aligning to TRBD1. The junction had 1 base not matched to a gene; V was cut back by 0 bases and J by 5 bases. Germline lookup yields CDR1 SGHRS and CDR2 YFSETQ. This CDR3 comprises 15 residues.

This chain uses TRBV10-3 with TRBJ1-1, with D possibly matching TRBD1 (6 bases). Trimming took off 6 bases at V and 4 bases at J, with 18 bases between the two ends. This CDR3 spans 15 amino acids. CDR1 is ENHRY and CDR2 is SYGVKD in the germline V gene. For the CDR3, the DNA is TGTGCCATCAGGCAGAGCCCCCAGGGGTCCACTGAAGCTTTCTTT. The encoded protein is CAIRQSPQGSTEAFF.

The chain combines TRBV27 with TRBJ1-6; D is unresolved. The V gene's germline CDR1 is MNHEY and CDR2 SMNVEV (reference sequence). This CDR3 is 13 amino acids long. The V end lost 7 bases, the J end lost 7 bases, and 11 bases lay between the germline ends. The CDR3 sequence: CASTRVINSPLHF. CDR3 coding DNA: TGTGCCAGCACCCGGGTAATCAATTCACCCCTCCACTTT.

This clone has just one count. J is TRBJ2-1 and V is TRBV7-6, with D possibly being TRBD2 (6 bases). Germline V gives CDR1 SGHVS, CDR2 FNYEAQ. Trimming pared 5 bases from V and 1 base from J, leaving 18 bases between. The CDR3 consists of 17 residues. The CDR3 is CASSRPQYGGSYNEQFF. The CDR3 region has the DNA TGTGCCAGCAGCCGCCCGCAGTACGGGGGTTCCTACAATGAGCAGTTCTTC.

This clone appeared a single time. Written as DNA, the CDR3 is TGTGCCAGCCCGCCGGAGGGAGCGAACACCGGGGAGCTGTTTTTT. Protein sequence: CASPPEGANTGELFF. This rearrangement joins TRBV18 to TRBJ2-2, with D tentatively TRBD2 (6 bases). The CDR3 contains 15 residues. V lost 8 bases and J lost 0, with 13 bases in between. Germline V CDR1 and CDR2: KGHSH, LQKENI.

The V and J genes are TRBV27 and TRBJ2-3, with 7 bases aligning to TRBD2. Germline V CDR1 and CDR2: MNHEY, SMNVEV (reference sequence). The CDR3 is 17 amino acids. Trimming took 3 bases from V and 6 from J; bases not matched to a gene: 15. The CDR3 DNA reads as TGTGCCAGCAGTTTGGGGGGGGGAAGGCGCTGGGGCGATACGCAGTATTTT. Translating it yields CASSLGGGRRWGDTQYF.

The chain couples TRBV13 to TRBJ2-4, with TRBD1 matching 8 bases. The CDR3 loop spans 18 amino acids. CDR1 PRHDT and CDR2 FYEKMQ come from the germline V gene (reference sequence). V shed 0 bases and J 0 bases; nucleotides not matched to a gene: 7. CDR3 bases: TGTGCCAGCAGCTTAGGACCGGGACAGGAAATAGCCAAAAACATTCAGTACTTC. Its translation is CASSLGPGQEIAKNIQYF.

This chain links TRBV23-1 with TRBJ1-1, with D possibly TRBD1 on 6 matching bases. TRBV23-1 falls under the ORF class, with uncertain function. This CDR3 is built from 16 residues. Deletions cut 4 bases from V and 1 base from J, with 16 bases between. The CDR3 region has the DNA TGCGCCAGCAGTCCCGAGGACAGCTCCAAGAACACTGAAGCTTTCTTT. It yields the protein CASSPEDSSKNTEAFF.

The rearrangement joins TRBV30 to TRBJ1-3; D gene uncertain. CDR1 and CDR2 from the germline V gene are GTSNPN and SVGIG (reference sequence). The CDR3 has 13 amino acids. V was trimmed by 3 bases and J by 3 bases, leaving 9 bases between them. In DNA form, the CDR3 reads TGTGCCTGGAGCACGAGCCGTGGAAACACCATATATTTT. This translates into CAWSTSRGNTIYF. The variable domain in full, with the rest retrieved from reference TRBV30 and TRBJ1-3, is SQTIHQWPATLVQPVGSPLSLECTVEGTSNPNLYWYRQAAGRGLQLLFYSVGIGQISSEVPQNLSASRPQDRQFILSSKKLLLSDSGFYLCAWSTSRGNTIYFGEGSWLTVV.